This T cell receptor beta chain is from a study of metastatic and nonmetastatic thyroid tumors. All patients were treatment-naive before thyroid surgery. TCRdb re-analyzed the PCR reads using MiXCR. The table shows roughly 12,000 clones, with around 40% occurring only once. Germline assignment: CDR1 MNHEY and CDR2 SVGEGT. The CDR3 extends over 15 amino acids. Trimming took off 0 bases at V and 2 bases at J, with 11 bases between the two ends. The sample holds a few counts of this clone. V is TRBV6-2 or TRBV6-3 and J is TRBJ2-7; weak D call: TRBD1 (5 bases). The specimen sequenced was tumor tissue. The clonotype originates from a female donor with papillary thyroid cancer or a benign thyroid nodule (not recorded which). Some clones in this sample may be carry-over from other donors' samples. The CDR3 spells CASSYSPLGPYEQYF. The CDR3, as DNA: TGTGCCAGCAGTTACTCGCCCTTGGGGCCCTACGAGCAGTACTTC.